These T cell receptor beta chains were read from a single sample in a study of metastatic and nonmetastatic thyroid tumors. Via MiXCR, TCRdb re-called the PCR reads. Counted here are around 12,000 clones, about 12% occurring once; the ten biggest clones make up over 25%. The sample taken for sequencing was blood. The receptor source for this set is a female donor with papillary thyroid cancer or a benign thyroid nodule (not recorded which). Some clones in this sample may be carry-over from other donors' samples. The CDR3 runs from the conserved cysteine through the conserved F or W. Fields, in order: V gene, clone size, D gene, J gene, CDR3 protein, CDR3 DNA. D genes are given only for firm matches. Rows give clone size only sometimes, using once, few, many, or a class for an expanded clone.

V: TRBV7-6; size: many; D: .; J: TRBJ2-3; CDR3: CASSLGYSYTDTQYF; DNA: TGTGCCAGCAGCTTAGGCTACTCTTACACAGATACGCAGTATTTT
V: TRBV12-3/TRBV12-4; size: medium-sized; D: TRBD1; J: TRBJ1-2; CDR3: CASSPGQGVVSYTF; DNA: TGTGCCAGCAGTCCGGGACAGGGGGTCGTGAGCTACACCTTC
V: TRBV20-1; size: many; D: .; J: TRBJ1-1; CDR3: CSANPGYTEAFF; DNA: TGCAGTGCGAACCCGGGCTACACTGAAGCTTTCTTT
V: TRBV7-2; size: many; D: .; J: TRBJ2-3; CDR3: CASQTDTDTQYF; DNA: TGTGCCTCACAGACAGACACAGATACGCAGTATTTT
V: TRBV10-3; size: many; D: TRBD2; J: TRBJ2-3; CDR3: CAITGTSGVGSSRTDTQYF; DNA: TGTGCCATCACCGGGACTAGCGGGGTGGGGTCCTCGCGGACAGATACGCAGTATTTT
V: TRBV14; size: many; D: TRBD1; J: TRBJ2-7; CDR3: CASSQIQPGQGYEQYF; DNA: TGTGCCAGCAGCCAAATACAACCGGGACAGGGGTACGAGCAGTACTTC
V: TRBV7-9; size: many; D: TRBD2; J: TRBJ2-7; CDR3: CASSTSREGTYEQYF; DNA: TGTGCCAGCAGCACGTCCCGGGAGGGAACCTACGAGCAGTACTTC
V: TRBV7-8; size: medium-sized; D: .; J: TRBJ1-2; CDR3: CASSLGSPTQNYGYTF; DNA: TGTGCCAGCAGCTTAGGATCCCCAACACAAAACTATGGCTACACCTTC
V: TRBV12-3/TRBV12-4; size: many; D: TRBD1; J: TRBJ1-5; CDR3: CASRYGQGAYQPQHF; DNA: TGTGCCAGCAGATACGGACAGGGGGCATATCAGCCCCAGCATTTT
V: TRBV12-3/TRBV12-4; size: medium-sized; D: .; J: TRBJ2-7; CDR3: CASSLLGYEQYF; DNA: TGTGCCAGCAGTTTATTGGGGTACGAGCAGTACTTC
V: TRBV12-3/TRBV12-4; size: few; D: .; J: TRBJ2-3; CDR3: CASSTSRGTDTQYF; DNA: TGTGCCAGCAGCACATCTCGGGGCACAGATACGCAGTATTTT
V: TRBV12-3/TRBV12-4; size: many; D: TRBD2; J: TRBJ2-1; CDR3: CASSVTSGPYNEQFF; DNA: TGTGCCAGCAGCGTTACTAGCGGACCCTACAATGAGCAGTTCTTC
V: TRBV5-4; size: few; D: TRBD2; J: TRBJ2-2; CDR3: CASSLGGGGMAGELFF; DNA: TGTGCCAGCAGCTTGGGCGGGGGAGGTATGGCCGGGGAGCTGTTTTTT
V: TRBV6-1; size: .; D: TRBD2; J: TRBJ2-2; CDR3: CASSGLAGHAGELFF; DNA: TGTGCCAGCAGTGGACTAGCGGGGCACGCCGGCGAGCTGTTTTTT
V: TRBV24-1; size: medium-sized; D: TRBD2; J: TRBJ2-1; CDR3: CATTSGSRNEQFF; DNA: TGTGCCACCACTAGCGGGAGTAGAAATGAGCAGTTCTTC
V: TRBV5-1; size: many; D: .; J: TRBJ1-1; CDR3: CASSLDIREGTEAFF; DNA: TGCGCCAGCAGCTTAGATATCAGGGAAGGCACTGAAGCTTTCTTT
V: TRBV2; size: many; D: .; J: TRBJ2-5; CDR3: CASSFTTGETQYF; DNA: TGTGCCAGCAGTTTTACCACGGGAGAGACCCAGTACTTC
V: TRBV20-1; size: medium-sized; D: .; J: TRBJ2-3; CDR3: CSAEGGGQTDTQYF; DNA: TGCAGTGCAGAAGGGGGGGGACAAACAGATACGCAGTATTTT
V: TRBV9; size: many; D: TRBD1; J: TRBJ1-5; CDR3: CASSPGQESQPQHF; DNA: TGTGCCAGCAGCCCCGGACAGGAAAGTCAGCCCCAGCATTTT
V: TRBV6-1; size: medium-sized; D: TRBD1; J: TRBJ1-2; CDR3: CASSPTGAGGYTF; DNA: TGTGCCAGCAGTCCAACAGGGGCAGGTGGCTACACCTTC
V: TRBV28; size: medium-sized; D: TRBD2; J: TRBJ2-7; CDR3: CASSSQRGTYEQYF; DNA: TGTGCCAGCAGTTCACAGCGGGGGACCTACGAGCAGTACTTC
V: TRBV4-2; size: many; D: TRBD2; J: TRBJ2-5; CDR3: CASSQGAGGGQETQYF; DNA: TGTGCCAGCAGCCAAGGTGCGGGGGGAGGCCAAGAGACCCAGTACTTC
V: TRBV12-3/TRBV12-4; size: few; D: .; J: TRBJ1-2; CDR3: CASSLGGNYGYTF; DNA: TGTGCCAGCAGTTTGGGCGGCAACTATGGCTACACCTTC
V: TRBV6-1; size: .; D: TRBD2; J: TRBJ2-2; CDR3: CASRPERGGNTGELFF; DNA: TGTGCCAGCAGACCTGAGCGGGGGGGGAACACCGGGGAGCTGTTTTTT
V: TRBV6-1; size: few; D: .; J: TRBJ2-5; CDR3: CASSGQGPETQYF; DNA: TGTGCCAGCAGTGGGCAGGGTCCGGAGACCCAGTACTTC
V: TRBV6-1; size: many; D: .; J: TRBJ2-5; CDR3: CASTSQGSQETQYF; DNA: TGTGCCAGCACCAGCCAGGGAAGTCAAGAGACCCAGTACTTC
V: TRBV11-1; size: many; D: .; J: TRBJ2-7; CDR3: CASSFSQGSYEQYF; DNA: TGTGCCAGCAGCTTTAGCCAGGGATCCTACGAGCAGTACTTC
V: TRBV24-1; size: many; D: TRBD2; J: TRBJ2-1; CDR3: CATRTSGVSEQFF; DNA: TGTGCCACCAGGACTAGCGGAGTAAGTGAGCAGTTCTTC
V: TRBV30; size: many; D: .; J: TRBJ2-7; CDR3: CAWSDPGGWVEQYF; DNA: TGTGCCTGGAGTGATCCCGGGGGCTGGGTCGAGCAGTACTTC
V: TRBV5-6; size: many; D: TRBD1; J: TRBJ2-7; CDR3: CASSSGTGGREEQYF; DNA: TGTGCCAGCAGCTCCGGGACAGGGGGCCGTGAAGAGCAGTACTTC
V: TRBV30; size: many; D: .; J: TRBJ2-5; CDR3: CAWERRYQETQYF; DNA: TGTGCCTGGGAGCGGAGGTACCAAGAGACCCAGTACTTC
V: TRBV5-6; size: many; D: .; J: TRBJ1-2; CDR3: CASSSRGGGYYGYTF; DNA: TGTGCCAGCAGCTCCAGGGGAGGGGGGTACTATGGCTACACCTTC
V: TRBV20-1; size: many; D: .; J: TRBJ1-5; CDR3: CSARDLGGNQPQHF; DNA: TGCAGTGCTAGAGATCTTGGCGGCAATCAGCCCCAGCATTTT
V: TRBV7-8; size: many; D: .; J: TRBJ2-5; CDR3: CASSLGSGQETQYF; DNA: TGTGCCAGCAGCTTAGGGTCGGGTCAAGAGACCCAGTACTTC
V: TRBV6-2/TRBV6-3; size: .; D: .; J: TRBJ2-1; CDR3: CASSSGEGHPSGGYNEQFF; DNA: TGTGCCAGCAGTAGTGGCGAGGGACACCCGTCGGGGGGCTACAATGAGCAGTTCTTC
V: TRBV27; size: many; D: TRBD2; J: TRBJ2-5; CDR3: CASSLLAGETQYF; DNA: TGTGCCAGCAGTTTACTAGCGGGAGAGACCCAGTACTTC
V: TRBV28; size: medium-sized; D: .; J: TRBJ2-2; CDR3: CASTTEEGWWSGELFF; DNA: TGTGCCAGCACTACTGAGGAGGGTTGGTGGTCCGGGGAGCTGTTTTTT
V: TRBV30; size: many; D: .; J: TRBJ2-7; CDR3: CAWSVNGEQYF; DNA: TGTGCCTGGAGTGTCAACGGGGAGCAGTACTTC
V: TRBV5-5; size: many; D: TRBD2; J: TRBJ2-2; CDR3: CASTPVGGSLTGELFF; DNA: TGTGCCAGCACCCCCGTGGGCGGGAGTTTGACCGGGGAGCTGTTTTTT
V: TRBV29-1; size: many; D: .; J: TRBJ2-7; CDR3: CSVVSGAGYEQYF; DNA: TGCAGCGTTGTATCGGGGGCTGGCTACGAGCAGTACTTC
V: TRBV13; size: many; D: .; J: TRBJ1-1; CDR3: CASSDPTGGNTEAFF; DNA: TGTGCCAGCAGCGACCCGACAGGAGGAAACACTGAAGCTTTCTTT
V: TRBV7-2; size: once; D: TRBD1; J: TRBJ1-2; CDR3: CASSLGAGTGRLGYTF; DNA: TGTGCCAGCAGCTTAGGCGCCGGGACAGGTAGATTGGGCTACACCTTC
V: TRBV5-1; size: many; D: .; J: TRBJ2-2; CDR3: CASRRALANTGELFF; DNA: TGCGCCAGCAGACGCGCACTAGCGAACACCGGGGAGCTGTTTTTT
V: TRBV20-1; size: many; D: .; J: TRBJ1-1; CDR3: CGARSEGRGDTEAFF; DNA: TGCGGTGCCCGGAGTGAGGGGAGGGGGGACACTGAAGCTTTCTTT
V: TRBV6-2/TRBV6-3; size: few; D: .; J: TRBJ2-7; CDR3: CASRPQSGEESYEQYF; DNA: TGTGCCAGCAGGCCGCAATCTGGAGAAGAATCTTACGAGCAGTACTTC
V: TRBV15; size: many; D: .; J: TRBJ2-7; CDR3: CATSRDRGQSYEQYF; DNA: TGTGCCACCAGCAGAGATCGAGGACAGTCCTACGAGCAGTACTTC
V: TRBV29-1; size: many; D: .; J: TRBJ2-3; CDR3: CSVRTDTQYF; DNA: TGCAGCGTCCGCACAGATACGCAGTATTTT
V: TRBV5-4; size: many; D: .; J: TRBJ1-1; CDR3: CASSQGPNTEAFF; DNA: TGTGCCAGCAGCCAGGGGCCGAACACTGAAGCTTTCTTT
V: TRBV28; size: medium-sized; D: TRBD2; J: TRBJ2-3; CDR3: CASEGGTSGYTDTQYF; DNA: TGTGCCAGCGAAGGGGGGACTAGCGGATACACAGATACGCAGTATTTT
V: TRBV2; size: many; D: .; J: TRBJ1-4; CDR3: CASSLQVNEKLFF; DNA: TGTGCCAGCAGTTTACAGGTGAATGAAAAACTGTTTTTT
V: TRBV7-2; size: many; D: .; J: TRBJ2-2; CDR3: CASSLYGELFF; DNA: TGTGCCAGCAGCTTATATGGGGAGCTGTTTTTT
V: TRBV18; size: many; D: TRBD1; J: TRBJ1-2; CDR3: CASSPTGWLGYTF; DNA: TGTGCCAGCTCACCGACAGGGTGGCTAGGCTACACCTTC
V: TRBV7-9; size: many; D: .; J: TRBJ2-5; CDR3: CASSLAQADQETQYF; DNA: TGTGCCAGCAGCTTAGCGCAGGCAGACCAAGAGACCCAGTACTTC
V: TRBV19; size: many; D: TRBD2; J: TRBJ2-2; CDR3: CASSEMGGTGELFF; DNA: TGTGCCAGTTCCGAAATGGGGGGGACCGGGGAGCTGTTTTTT
V: TRBV28; size: many; D: .; J: TRBJ1-1; CDR3: CASSSNTPPGQAFF; DNA: TGTGCCAGCAGTTCTAACACCCCCCCAGGGCAGGCTTTCTTT
V: TRBV6-1; size: medium-sized; D: .; J: TRBJ1-3; CDR3: CASSLQVPAGNTIYF; DNA: TGTGCCAGCAGTCTACAGGTGCCGGCTGGAAACACCATATATTTT
V: TRBV6-1; size: medium-sized; D: .; J: TRBJ2-1; CDR3: CASSEIPRTSSFF; DNA: TGTGCCAGCAGTGAAATACCCCGGACGTCCTCGTTCTTC
V: TRBV4-1; size: many; D: TRBD2; J: TRBJ2-2; CDR3: CASSRAGLVNTGELFF; DNA: TGCGCCAGCAGCCGAGCGGGACTAGTGAACACCGGGGAGCTGTTTTTT
V: TRBV2; size: many; D: .; J: TRBJ2-7; CDR3: CASSSGTASYEQYF; DNA: TGTGCCAGCAGTAGCGGGACAGCGTCCTACGAGCAGTACTTC